One T cell receptor beta chain is described in this entry. Its antigen is not identified. This record comes from a study of cytomegalovirus exposure and HLA in healthy donors. Study at large: Around 89 million unique TCRs from HLA-typed donors made up an early data release.

General observations from the study: In a later analysis, HLA-C alleles had the fewest associated TCRs, DRB1 alleles the most. In a later analysis, an Asian-associated ancestry cluster reportedly showed fewer N-insertions than the roughly 650-donor mean. About 87% or about 30% of the time was how often most TCR beta V segments were productive, according to an earlier analysis.

The PCR employed 60 Vbeta primers together with 13 Jbeta primers. TCRdb's copy holds only in-frame clones and misses some; the assay was immunoSEQ multiplex PCR. Of 150,000 to 200,000 clones listed, over 75% were seen once; the top ten hold roughly 0.24%. The ends lost 6 bases at V and 8 bases at J; junction bases unmatched: 2. Germline V gene sequence: CDR1 WSHSY, CDR2 SAAADI. The CDR3 has 13 residues. Input material: PBMCs. This sequence was found in a girl less than two years old in good health and CMV-seronegative. This chain links TRBV10-2 with TRBJ2-1; 12 positions match TRBD2. The CDR3 DNA reads TGCGCCAGCAGACGGACTAGCGGGGATGAGCAGTTCTTC. Translation gives CASRRTSGDEQFF.